Below, 32 T cell receptor beta chains from the same sample are listed, as sequenced in a study of T cells in localized non-small cell lung cancer. Method: immunoSEQ multiplex PCR; TCRdb's copy keeps in-frame clones and lacks some. In the table there are 4,700 or so clones, about 35% of which are singletons. The sample was lung tumor tissue, taken before any cancer treatment. These receptors were taken from a female donor over 55 with stage I lung adenocarcinoma.

The chain employs TRBV23-1 and TRBJ1-1; no clear D gene. TRBV23-1 is annotated as an ORF whose role is uncertain. Trimming removed 6 bases at V and 0 bases at J, with 11 bases between. The length of the CDR3 is 14 residues. CDR3 region: CASSLSRVNTEAFF. DNA of the CDR3: TGCGCCAGCAGCTTATCAAGGGTGAACACTGAAGCTTTCTTT.

This chain links TRBV9 with TRBJ2-1, with TRBD2 identical over 10 bases. Germline CDR1 and CDR2: SGDLS and YYNGEE. After removal of 4 bases from V and 7 bases from J, the junction contained 8 bases not matched to a gene. This CDR3 spans 15 amino acids. The CDR3 nucleotides are TGTGCCAGCAGCAACAGCGGGGGGGCTTGGAATGAGCAGTTCTTC. The encoded protein is CASSNSGGAWNEQFF.

The chain carries TRBV11-3 and TRBJ2-7, with unresolved D. V gave up 4 bases and J gave up 7 bases, with 17 bases separating them. This CDR3 spans 14 amino acids. Germline-derived CDR1 and CDR2 are SGHNT and YENEEA. In nucleotides, the CDR3 is TGTGCCAGCAGCTCCTCGGAAGGTTACGGGGAGCAGTACTTC. Its translation is CASSSSEGYGEQYF.

The J gene is TRBJ2-1, the V gene TRBV6-8; the D is unclear. CDR3 size: 16 residues. The germline V and J ends were trimmed by 5 bases and 3 bases, with 17 bases remaining between them. CDR1 MNHGY and CDR2 SAAAGT come from the germline V gene. For the CDR3, the DNA is TGTGCCAGCAGTGACGTATCCCTTCAAGGCTACAATGAGCAGTTCTTC. It codes for CASSDVSLQGYNEQFF.

This rearrangement joins TRBV30 to TRBJ1-1; no firm D call. V was clipped by 1 base and J by 0 bases, with 6 bases between them. The CDR3 is 13 amino acids. Germline CDR1 is GTSNPN and CDR2 is SVGIG (reference sequence). This CDR3 is CAWSEQVNTEAFF. DNA for the CDR3: TGTGCCTGGAGTGAACAAGTGAACACTGAAGCTTTCTTT.

This clone has just a few counts. The chain recombines TRBV23-1 with TRBJ2-7, with a weak D call TRBD2 (5 bases). TRBV23-1 is treated as an ORF (open reading frame) with a function not yet certain. This CDR3 spans 15 amino acids. V lost 6 bases, J lost 3 bases, and 18 bases lay in between. The DNA of the CDR3 is TGCGCCAGCAGCCAAGATCGGGGAGACCGCTACGAGCAGTACTTC. Residues: CASSQDRGDRYEQYF.

There are many counts of this clone. V gene TRBV4-1 combines with J gene TRBJ2-7; 7 bases match TRBD1. Trimming removed 0 bases from V and 4 bases from J; junction bases left unmatched: 18. The CDR3 runs to 19 residues. Germline V lookup: CDR1 MGHRA, CDR2 YSYEKL. CDR3 sequence reads: CASSQDQGETHPKSYEQYF. The CDR3 DNA sequence: TGCGCCAGCAGCCAAGATCAGGGGGAAACCCACCCTAAGAGTTACGAGCAGTACTTC.

The chain carries TRBV6-8 and TRBJ1-6, with 9 bases aligning to TRBD1. The V gene end was trimmed by 6 bases and the J gene end by 9 bases; junction bases not matched to a gene: 3. There are 13 residues in the CDR3. Germline CDR1 MNHGY, CDR2 SAAAGT. CDR3 nucleotide sequence: TGTGCCAGCAGGGGACAGGGCTTTTCACCCCTCCACTTT. Its translation is CASRGQGFSPLHF.

This clone has a handful of counts. This chain uses TRBV6-8 with TRBJ1-2; 10 positions agree with TRBD1. In germline, CDR1 is MNHGY, CDR2 SAAAGT. The CDR3 consists of 14 residues. V shed 5 bases, J shed 5 bases, and the junction held 5 bases outside the gene matches. This chain's CDR3 is CASSGGTGDYGYTF. The CDR3 nucleotides are TGTGCCAGCAGTGGAGGGACAGGGGATTATGGCTACACCTTC.

By proportion, this clone is medium-sized. V gene TRBV6-8 combines with J gene TRBJ2-5; a possible D gene is TRBD1 (5 bases). The CDR3 contains 15 residues. The V gene lost 7 bases and the J gene lost 4 bases, with 19 bases spanning the gap. Germline V gene lookup returns CDR1 MNHGY and CDR2 SAAAGT. CDR3 residues: CASTYGGPRGETQYF. CDR3 nucleotide sequence: TGTGCCAGCACCTACGGTGGCCCTAGGGGAGAGACCCAGTACTTC.

The chain carries TRBV14 and TRBJ1-1, with TRBD1 as a possible D gene (5 bases). This CDR3 spans 15 amino acids. CDR1 and CDR2 (germline): SGHDN, FVKESK. Trimming stripped 1 base from V and 1 base from J, with 10 bases between. CDR3 amino acids: CASSQGTGPNTEAFF. The CDR3 region has the DNA TGTGCCAGCAGCCAAGGTACGGGGCCGAACACTGAAGCTTTCTTT.

This sequence joins TRBV18 and TRBJ1-1; 11 nucleotides line up with TRBD1. The junction had 8 bases not matched to a gene; V was cut back by 6 bases and J by 5 bases. The CDR3 is 15 amino acids. The V gene's germline CDR1 is KGHSH and CDR2 LQKENI. Here the CDR3 reads CASSVRGTGGTEAFF. CDR3 DNA: TGTGCCAGCTCCGTACGAGGGACAGGGGGAACTGAAGCTTTCTTT.

This clone was seen more than once but under ten times. This chain joins TRBV15 and TRBJ1-5, with a possible D match to TRBD1 (6 bases). Trimming left V 5 bases short and J 3 bases short, with 11 bases between. CDR3 length equals 14 residues. Germline CDR1 reads LNHNV; CDR2 reads YYDKDF (reference sequence). The CDR3 region is CATSRTAYNQPQHF. The CDR3 nucleotides read TGTGCCACCAGCCGGACAGCCTACAATCAGCCCCAGCATTTT. The full variable domain, rest sourced from reference TRBV15 and TRBJ1-5, is DAMVIQNPRYQVTQFGKPVTLSCSQTLNHNVMYWYQQKSSQAPKLLFHYYDKDFNNEADTPDNFQSRRPNTSFCFLDIRSPGLGDTAMYLCATSRTAYNQPQHFGDGTRLSIL.

This clone was detected a few times. This rearrangement joins TRBV30 to TRBJ2-6, with 7 bases lining up with TRBD1. The V and J ends lost 3 bases and 0 bases, in that order; junction bases with no gene match: 5. CDR3 length: 16 amino acids. Germline-derived CDR1 and CDR2 are GTSNPN and SVGIG (reference sequence). CDR3 sequence reads: CAWSDRAYSGANVLTF. DNA for the CDR3: TGTGCCTGGAGCGACAGGGCCTACTCTGGGGCCAACGTCCTGACTTTC.

Remarks on this clone: Relative to the germline gene, one junction end is altered; a read error may explain this. The chain has TRBV15 and TRBJ1-1; 7 bases are shared with TRBD1. The CDR3 consists of 14 residues. From germline, CDR1 is LNHNV and CDR2 YYDKDF (reference sequence). CDR3 sequence: CASSRQGSNTEAFF. In DNA, the CDR3 is TGTGCCAGCAGCCGACAGGGCTCCAACACTGAAGCTTTCTTT.

This clone has more than one count but fewer than ten. V gene TRBV19 combines with J gene TRBJ1-1; D ambiguous. CDR3 length equals 13 residues. V shed 4 bases and J shed 0 bases, with 6 bases lying between them. Germline V gene data show CDR1 as LNHDA and CDR2 as SQIVND (reference sequence). CDR3 bases: TGTGCCAGTAGTAGACGAATGAACACTGAAGCTTTCTTT. This sequence encodes CASSRRMNTEAFF.

This clone has just one count. The chain is built from TRBV18 and TRBJ2-5; 10 bases are shared with TRBD1. Germline lookup yields CDR1 KGHSH and CDR2 LQKENI. After removal of 0 bases from V and 4 bases from J, the junction contained 8 bases not matched to a gene. This CDR3 contains 17 residues. The CDR3 reads CASSPPTGGASGETQYF. The CDR3 coding sequence is TGTGCCAGCTCACCACCGACAGGGGGCGCATCGGGAGAGACCCAGTACTTC.

V and J are TRBV29-1 and TRBJ2-5; TRBD1 matches at 10 bases. Germline CDR1 SQVTM, CDR2 ANQGSEA. J lost 5 bases, V lost 6 bases, and 6 bases had no gene match. The CDR3 has 13 residues. The CDR3 region has the DNA TGCAGCGTCCCGGGACAGGGGATCGAGACCCAGTACTTC. Encoded protein: CSVPGQGIETQYF.

This clone has only a few counts. The chain combines TRBV15 with TRBJ1-4; the match to TRBD1 covers 7 bases. CDR3 size: 15 residues. Germline V gene lookup returns CDR1 LNHNV and CDR2 YYDKDF (reference sequence). The V gene end was trimmed by 3 bases and the J gene end by 4 bases; junction bases not matched to a gene: 5. CDR3 DNA sequence: TGTGCCACCAGCAGTTGGGACAGTAATAATGAAAAACTGTTTTTT. Amino acid sequence: CATSSWDSNNEKLFF.

This clone has a handful of counts. The chain couples TRBV9 to TRBJ2-7; D gene unclear. The CDR3 has 15 residues. V dropped 5 bases and J dropped 1 base, with 16 bases sitting between them. In germline, CDR1 is SGDLS, CDR2 YYNGEE. This chain's CDR3 is CASSPSKGGSYEQYF. CDR3 DNA sequence: TGTGCCAGCAGTCCCTCGAAGGGTGGGTCCTACGAGCAGTACTTC.

This clone turned up a few times. V and J are TRBV19 and TRBJ2-5; D remains unclear. The CDR3 totals 13 residues. Trimming removed 10 bases from V and 5 bases from J, with 17 bases in between. Germline values: CDR1 LNHDA, CDR2 SQIVND (reference sequence). The CDR3 region is CATKPDSGETQYF. Written as DNA, the CDR3 is TGTGCCACCAAACCTGACTCTGGGGAGACCCAGTACTTC.

This clone appeared a single time. The chain uses TRBV9 and TRBJ2-3, with TRBD2 identical over 8 bases. V shed 0 bases, J shed 3 bases, and the junction held 6 bases outside the gene matches. The CDR3 contains 16 residues. Germline V gene lookup returns CDR1 SGDLS and CDR2 YYNGEE. The CDR3 coding sequence is TGTGCCAGCAGCGTAGCCGCGGGGGGAGAAACAGATACGCAGTATTTT. Residues: CASSVAAGGETDTQYF. Looking up the rest from reference TRBV9 and TRBJ2-3 gives the full variable domain: DSGVTQTPKHLITATGQRVTLRCSPRSGDLSVYWYQQSLDQGLQFLIQYYNGEERAKGNILERFSAQQFPDLHSELNLSSLELGDSALYFCASSVAAGGETDTQYFGPGTRLTVL.

The V and J genes are TRBV11-3 and TRBJ1-1, with D tentatively TRBD1 (5 bases). The CDR3 totals 14 residues. Trimming stripped 6 bases from V and 1 base from J, with 12 bases between. Germline values: CDR1 SGHNT, CDR2 YENEEA. In DNA, the CDR3 is TGTGCCAGCAGACGGGACGGACGGAACACTGAAGCTTTCTTT. This sequence encodes CASRRDGRNTEAFF. The full variable domain, rest sourced from reference TRBV11-3 and TRBJ1-1, is EAGVVQSPRYKIIEKKQPVAFWCNPISGHNTLYWYLQNLGQGPELLIRYENEEAVDDSQLPKDRFSAERLKGVDSTLKIQPAELGDSAVYLCASRRDGRNTEAFFGQGTRLTVV.

The chain uses TRBV5-1 and TRBJ2-7; D ambiguous. Trimming cost V 0 bases and J 0 bases, with 7 bases left between them. The CDR3 extends over 14 amino acids. Germline CDR1 and CDR2: SGHRS and YFSETQ. For the CDR3, the DNA is TGCGCCAGCAGCTTGGATTACTCCTCCTACGAGCAGTACTTC. Protein product: CASSLDYSSYEQYF.

This chain joins TRBV19 and TRBJ2-7, with TRBD1 identical over 9 bases. Germline values: CDR1 LNHDA, CDR2 SQIVND (reference sequence). This CDR3 has 18 residues. Trimming cost V 3 bases and J 7 bases; bases outside gene matches: 19. CDR3 nucleotides: TGTGCCAGTAGTATCCGAGGAATGTACGACAGGGGGTCGGGGGAGCAGTACTTC. It yields the protein CASSIRGMYDRGSGEQYF.

This rearrangement joins TRBV11-3 to TRBJ2-2; D possibly corresponds to TRBD2 (5 bases). Germline V gene sequence: CDR1 SGHNT, CDR2 YENEEA. Trimming took off 2 bases at V and 6 bases at J, with 16 bases between the two ends. The CDR3 length is 16 residues. CDR3 region: CASSLRRRAPPGELFF. CDR3 DNA: TGTGCCAGCAGCTTACGGAGGCGGGCACCCCCCGGGGAGCTGTTTTTT.

Sample share makes this clone medium-sized (0.01 to 0.1%). This chain joins TRBV9 and TRBJ2-7; possibly TRBD2 for D (6 bases). The CDR3 has 15 residues. Germline V gene data show CDR1 as SGDLS and CDR2 as YYNGEE. The germline V and J ends were trimmed by 0 bases and 1 base, with 11 bases remaining between them. CDR3 nucleotides: TGTGCCAGCAGCGTAGGGGTTAGCGGATCCTACGAGCAGTACTTC. Translated: CASSVGVSGSYEQYF. The full variable domain, with the rest looked up from reference TRBV9 and TRBJ2-7, is DSGVTQTPKHLITATGQRVTLRCSPRSGDLSVYWYQQSLDQGLQFLIQYYNGEERAKGNILERFSAQQFPDLHSELNLSSLELGDSALYFCASSVGVSGSYEQYFGPGTRLTVT.

This clone ranks as medium-sized. V usage is TRBV6-8 and J usage is TRBJ1-1; TRBD1 aligns across 9 bases. V was clipped by 11 bases and J by 5 bases; unmatched bases: 6. The length of the CDR3 is 12 residues. CDR1 is MNHGY and CDR2 is SAAAGT in the germline V gene. CDR3 protein: CAATGGETEAFF. The DNA for the CDR3 is TGTGCCGCCACAGGGGGCGAGACTGAAGCTTTCTTT.

This clone has only one observation. The rearrangement uses TRBV25-1 and TRBJ2-5; D might be TRBD1 (6 bases). The CDR3 length is 13 residues. V was cut by 5 bases and J by 3 bases, with 10 bases left in between. Germline V CDR1 and CDR2: MGHDK, SYGVNS. CDR3 amino acids: CASSNGQKETQYF. CDR3 bases: TGTGCCAGCAGTAACGGACAGAAAGAGACCCAGTACTTC.

CDR3 DNA: TGTGCCAGCAGTCCCAAGGGTGGAGGGCCTAGCACAGATACGCAGTATTTT. It codes for CASSPKGGGPSTDTQYF. This chain links TRBV6-8 with TRBJ2-3, with a tentative D call TRBD2 (6 bases). Between the trimmed V and J ends, which lost 5 bases and 0 bases, there was a span of 18 bases. The CDR3 covers 17 residues. Germline CDR1 and CDR2: MNHGY and SAAAGT.

V usage is TRBV9 and J usage is TRBJ2-7; tentatively, D is TRBD1 (5 bases). CDR3 length equals 13 residues. Germline lookup yields CDR1 SGDLS and CDR2 YYNGEE. With 6 bases removed from V and 6 bases from J, the gap between germline ends came to 16 bases. The CDR3 DNA is TGTGCCAGCAACGGCAGGGCCGGTTTCGAGCAGTACTTC. Protein product: CASNGRAGFEQYF.

The gene calls are TRBV11-3 and TRBJ2-7, with D uncertain. V dropped 5 bases and J dropped 6 bases, with 17 bases sitting between them. The CDR3 spans 14 residues. Germline loops: CDR1 SGHNT, CDR2 YENEEA. CDR3 loop: CASSAPAAPLEQYF. The CDR3 nucleotides read TGTGCCAGCAGCGCCCCGGCGGCTCCCCTCGAGCAGTACTTC.